A single sample is the source of the 25 T cell receptor beta chains below, sequenced in a study of somatic mutations in cytotoxic T cells in rheumatoid arthritis. Sequencing used immunoSEQ multiplex PCR; TCRdb keeps in-frame clones, though not all of them. The table has 19,000 or so clones, around four fifths seen once. Sequencing was carried out using CD8+ T cells sorted from blood. These receptors all come from a man aged 18 to 29 with rheumatoid arthritis.

As DNA, the CDR3 is TGTGCCAGCAGGGGACAGGCAAGGTACGAGCAGTACTTC. It is translated as CASRGQARYEQYF. The chain couples TRBV27 to TRBJ2-7; TRBD1 matches at 8 bases. Germline V gene data show CDR1 as MNHEY and CDR2 as SMNVEV (reference sequence). This CDR3 comprises 13 residues. Trimming took 6 bases from V and 4 from J; bases not matched to a gene: 5.

V gene TRBV5-6 combines with J gene TRBJ1-1, with a possible D match to TRBD1 (5 bases). Germline lookup yields CDR1 SGHDT and CDR2 YYEEEE. V dropped 0 bases and J dropped 11 bases, with 14 bases sitting between them. The CDR3 extends over 13 amino acids. The CDR3: CASSLVGRPAAFF. DNA for the CDR3: TGTGCCAGCAGCTTGGTGGGGCGCCCCGCGGCTTTCTTT.

This rearrangement joins TRBV20-1 to TRBJ1-1, with a possible D match to TRBD1 (5 bases). Germline V gene lookup returns CDR1 DFQATT and CDR2 SNEGSKA (reference sequence). There are 11 residues in the CDR3. This chain's CDR3 is CRVGGYTEAFF. CDR3 in DNA: TGCAGGGTGGGGGGGTACACTGAAGCTTTCTTT.

The chain joins TRBV28 to TRBJ1-1; no clear D. CDR3 length equals 14 residues. V lost 6 bases to trimming and J lost 0 bases, with 11 bases between them. Germline V gene data show CDR1 as MDHEN and CDR2 as SYDVKM. CDR3 DNA: TGTGCCAGCAGCCTGGAGGAGTTGAACACTGAAGCTTTCTTT. It specifies CASSLEELNTEAFF.

This clone was seen once. The J gene is TRBJ2-7, the V gene TRBV11-2, with 9 bases aligning to TRBD1. This CDR3 contains 14 residues. V was clipped by 6 bases and J by 3 bases; unmatched bases: 6. The germline V gene has CDR1 SGHAT and CDR2 FQNNGV. The CDR3 region has the DNA TGTGCCAGCAGACCGGGACAGGGTATCTACGAGCAGTACTTC. This encodes CASRPGQGIYEQYF.

CDR3 residues: CASAVTSGGLAYEQYF. The CDR3 DNA follows: TGTGCCAGTGCCGTGACTAGCGGGGGCCTAGCCTACGAGCAGTACTTC. The genes are TRBV4-2 and TRBJ2-7, with 12 bases lining up with TRBD2. The CDR3 extends over 16 amino acids. Germline V gene lookup returns CDR1 LGHNA and CDR2 YNFKEQ. V lost 9 bases to trimming and J lost 2 bases; unmatched junction nucleotides: 11.

V and J are TRBV28 and TRBJ1-1, with D hard to call. Germline CDR1 and CDR2: MDHEN and SYDVKM. The CDR3 totals 17 residues. Between the trimmed V and J ends, which lost 4 bases and 0 bases, there was a span of 18 bases. The CDR3 reads CASSWLVGAGMNTEAFF. Here the CDR3 DNA reads TGTGCCAGCAGTTGGCTAGTGGGCGCGGGGATGAACACTGAAGCTTTCTTT.

The chain has TRBV19 and TRBJ1-1; D unresolved. The CDR3 contains 14 residues. Trimming pared 8 bases from V and 8 bases from J, leaving 21 bases between. Per the germline V gene, CDR1 is LNHDA and CDR2 is SQIVND (reference sequence). This CDR3 is CASGIKTAALEAFF. CDR3 DNA: TGTGCCAGTGGAATAAAGACGGCTGCCCTAGAAGCTTTCTTT. Filled out from reference TRBV19 and TRBJ1-1, the complete variable domain reads DGGITQSPKYLFRKEGQNVTLSCEQNLNHDAMYWYRQDPGQGLRLIYYSQIVNDFQKGDIAEGYSVSREKKESFPLTVTSAQKNPTAFYLCASGIKTAALEAFFGQGTRLTVV.

The chain couples TRBV11-3 to TRBJ2-1; D gene uncertain. CDR1 and CDR2 (germline): SGHNT, YENEEA. There are 18 residues in the CDR3. Trimming left V 0 bases short and J 5 bases short, with 20 bases between. The CDR3 DNA is TGTGCCAGCAGCTTAGAGCAGGCGATACCAAGAAACAACAATGAGCAGTTCTTC. It translates to CASSLEQAIPRNNNEQFF.

The rearrangement joins TRBV7-9 to TRBJ2-7, with 10 bases lining up with TRBD1. Germline lookup yields CDR1 SEHNR and CDR2 FQNEAQ (reference sequence). The CDR3 is 13 amino acids. V trimming: 4 bases; J trimming: 5 bases; junction bases outside the gene matches: 2. The CDR3 region has the DNA TGTGCCAGCAGCTCCGGACAGGGGGACGAGCAGTACTTC. This encodes CASSSGQGDEQYF.

The chain joins TRBV6-5 to TRBJ1-1; D ambiguous. Trimming pared 4 bases from V and 1 base from J, leaving 13 bases between. Germline V gene data show CDR1 as MNHEY and CDR2 as SVGAGI. The CDR3 has 15 residues. CDR3 DNA: TGTGCCAGCAGTTCCTACTACGGAGGGAACACTGAAGCTTTCTTT. It specifies CASSSYYGGNTEAFF.

V usage is TRBV7-3 and J usage is TRBJ2-7; 11 nucleotides match TRBD1. CDR1 and CDR2 from the germline V gene are SGHTA and FQGTGA. This CDR3 is 15 amino acids long. With V trimmed by 4 bases and J by 3 bases, 5 bases remained unmatched. For the CDR3, the DNA is TGTGCCAGCAGCTCGGGGACAGGGGGGTTCTACGAGCAGTACTTC. It specifies CASSSGTGGFYEQYF.

The chain links TRBV7-2 to TRBJ2-5; D is ambiguous. Germline CDR1 is SGHTA and CDR2 is FQGNSA. V was pared by 6 bases and J by 1 base, with 18 bases between. The CDR3 totals 16 residues. In DNA form, the CDR3 reads TGTGCCAGCAGATTCCAAAGTCTTAGCTTCCAAGAGACCCAGTACTTC. The encoded protein is CASRFQSLSFQETQYF. Full variable domain (outside the CDR3, taken from reference TRBV7-2 and TRBJ2-5): GAGVSQSPSNKVTEKGKDVELRCDPISGHTALYWYRQSLGQGLEFLIYFQGNSAPDKSGLPSDRFSAERTGGSVSTLTIQRTQQEDSAVYLCASRFQSLSFQETQYFGPGTRLLVL.

This clone was picked up a small number of times. This chain uses TRBV6-5 with TRBJ1-6; D might be TRBD1 (5 bases). Trimming took off 4 bases at V and 10 bases at J, with 8 bases between the two ends. Germline lookup yields CDR1 MNHEY and CDR2 SVGAGI. The CDR3 covers 12 residues. CDR3 in amino acids: CASSLGTSPLHF. CDR3 bases: TGTGCCAGCAGTTTAGGGACCTCACCCCTCCACTTT.

This rearrangement joins TRBV7-8 to TRBJ1-2; D is perhaps TRBD1 (5 bases). The germline V and J ends were trimmed by 1 base and 6 bases, with 6 bases remaining between them. The CDR3 contains 12 residues. Per germline, CDR1 SGHVS and CDR2 FQNEAQ. The DNA of the CDR3 is TGTGCCAGCAGCTTAGGGGGCAATGGCTACACCTTC. Amino acids: CASSLGGNGYTF.

Only a few counts were recorded for this clone. V usage is TRBV2 and J usage is TRBJ1-2; TRBD1 is a possible D gene (5 bases). V was pared by 8 bases and J by 1 base, with 14 bases between. Germline V gene sequence: CDR1 SNHLY, CDR2 FYNNEI. The CDR3 runs to 14 residues. The CDR3 bases are TGTGCCAGCGGGGGGACGACAGATAACTATGGCTACACCTTC. This encodes CASGGTTDNYGYTF.

The chain is built from TRBV7-2 and TRBJ1-2, with TRBD1 matching 7 bases. Germline V gives CDR1 SGHTA, CDR2 FQGNSA. This CDR3 is 14 amino acids long. The V and J ends lost 3 bases and 7 bases, in that order; junction bases with no gene match: 8. In DNA form, the CDR3 reads TGTGCCAGCAGCTTTGCAGGGGGGGCGGTTGGCTACACCTTC. This gives the protein CASSFAGGAVGYTF.

This sequence joins TRBV4-1 and TRBJ2-7, with D unclear. V lost 0 bases and J 7 bases, leaving 19 bases between the germline ends. This CDR3 region has 16 residues. Germline loops: CDR1 MGHRA, CDR2 YSYEKL. In nucleotides, the CDR3 is TGCGCCAGCAGCCAAGATCGAAGGGCCACAACTCGGGAGCAGTACTTC. Protein: CASSQDRRATTREQYF.

The V call is TRBV10-3, the J call TRBJ2-7; D may be TRBD1 (5 bases). This CDR3 has 14 residues. Per germline, CDR1 ENHRY and CDR2 SYGVKD. V lost 3 bases and J lost 2, with 11 bases in between. Here the CDR3 DNA reads TGTGCCATCAGTGATTTACAGGACACCTACGAGCAGTACTTC. Its protein is CAISDLQDTYEQYF.

The chain couples TRBV6-5 to TRBJ2-7; no reliable D call. CDR3 length: 13 amino acids. The germline V gene encodes CDR1 MNHEY and CDR2 SVGAGI. V was pared by 2 bases and J by 2 bases, with 7 bases between. The DNA for the CDR3 is TGTGCCAGCAGTTACGGGTCGACCTACGAGCAGTACTTC. Residues: CASSYGSTYEQYF.

The table lists this clone with a count of one. The genes are TRBV7-9 and TRBJ1-2, with 7 bases aligning to TRBD1. Germline assignment: CDR1 SEHNR and CDR2 FQNEAQ (reference sequence). This CDR3 contains 13 residues. Unmatched junction bases numbered 6, after V lost 5 bases and J lost 6 bases. DNA for the CDR3: TGTGCCAGCAGCCTTGGACAGGCTAATGGCTACACCTTC. Translated, it gives CASSLGQANGYTF.

The V and J genes are TRBV9 and TRBJ2-1; the match to TRBD2 covers 8 bases. Per the germline V gene, CDR1 is SGDLS and CDR2 is YYNGEE. Trimming took 4 bases from V and 2 from J; bases not matched to a gene: 5. The CDR3 length is 15 residues. The DNA of the CDR3 is TGTGCCAGCAGCCCCCCAGCGGGGGCCTACAATGAGCAGTTCTTC. It codes for CASSPPAGAYNEQFF.

The chain uses TRBV6-4 and TRBJ2-3; 8 nucleotides match TRBD2. After removal of 3 bases from V and 0 bases from J, the junction contained 5 bases not matched to a gene. This CDR3 spans 16 amino acids. Per germline, CDR1 MRHNA and CDR2 SNTAGT. CDR3 loop: CASSEGTGGSTDTQYF. The CDR3 DNA is TGTGCCAGCAGTGAGGGGACGGGGGGGAGCACAGATACGCAGTATTTT.

This chain links TRBV7-8 with TRBJ2-7; 11 nucleotides align to TRBD1. This CDR3 contains 17 residues. Trimming took 1 base from V and 4 from J; bases not matched to a gene: 9. CDR1 and CDR2 from the germline V gene are SGHVS and FQNEAQ. The CDR3 bases are TGTGCCAGCAGCTTAGAGACGGCCGGGACAGGGGGTTACGAGCAGTACTTC. Protein product: CASSLETAGTGGYEQYF.

The chain has TRBV28 and TRBJ1-5; D perhaps matches TRBD1 (5 bases). CDR3 size: 17 residues. The germline CDR1 and CDR2 sequences are MDHEN and SYDVKM. With 6 bases removed from V and 6 bases from J, the gap between germline ends came to 24 bases. The DNA of the CDR3 is TGTGCCAGCAGCCTCAGGGTGAGCAGACTTTTAGGTCAGCCCCAGCATTTT. It specifies CASSLRVSRLLGQPQHF.